Described below is a single TCR beta chain sequence and its context. The antigen is unknown. cDNA libraries of TCR beta carried unique molecular identifiers. TCRdb re-called the PCR reads with MiXCR, one entry per CDR3 protein. The sample lists 740,000 or so distinct CDR3 sequences, around 53% occurring once. These data come from a study of post-analysis software for immune sequencing data. This CDR3 contains 13 residues. Trimming at V came to 6 bases and at J to 11 bases, leaving 11 bases not matched to a gene. Per the germline V gene, CDR1 is SNHLY and CDR2 is FYNNEI. Study results and caveats: Controls had lower frequencies than patients of about 5 TRBV segments, which included TRBV5-6, TRBV5-1 and TRBV20-1.

J is TRBJ2-3 and V is TRBV2, with TRBD2 matching 7 bases. The sequence was obtained from a girl aged 10 to 17 with multiple sclerosis. Sequencing used blood. CDR3 loop: CASSDKAGFMQYF. The CDR3 coding sequence is TGTGCCAGCAGCGACAAAGCGGGATTTATGCAGTATTTT.